These 28 T cell receptor beta chains came from one sample sequenced in a study of response to subunit inactivated influenza vaccine. TCRdb reprocessed the RT-PCR reads with MiXCR, giving one entry per CDR3 protein. Of more than 200,000 distinct CDR3 sequences listed, about 12% are singletons. Here the sequenced sample was non-naive T cells sorted from PBMCs, taken roughly 15 days before vaccination. These receptor sequences come from a man between 50 and 59 years old who received an inactivated influenza vaccine.

The chain employs TRBV27 and TRBJ2-2; 7 nucleotides align to TRBD2. Germline V CDR1 and CDR2: MNHEY, SMNVEV (reference sequence). V gave up 7 bases and J gave up 7 bases; unmatched junction bases: 9. This CDR3 is built from 14 residues. The CDR3 spells CASTATGGSGELFF. In DNA form, the CDR3 reads TGTGCCAGCACTGCGACGGGGGGTAGCGGGGAGCTGTTTTTT.

The J gene is TRBJ2-7, the V gene TRBV23-1; D perhaps matches TRBD2 (5 bases). TRBV23-1 is labeled an ORF, and its function is uncertain. The CDR3 extends over 15 amino acids. Deletions cut 4 bases from V and 0 bases from J, with 13 bases between. CDR3 in amino acids: CASSPRRRSSYEQYF. In nucleotides, the CDR3 is TGCGCCAGCAGTCCAAGACGGAGGAGCTCCTACGAGCAGTACTTC.

This clonotype was observed a few times. The rearrangement uses TRBV27 and TRBJ2-2; D might be TRBD1 (5 bases). The germline V gene has CDR1 MNHEY and CDR2 SMNVEV (reference sequence). The CDR3 sequence is 15 residues long. V lost 5 bases and J lost 7, with 17 bases in between. CDR3 sequence: CASSPRQRSVGELFF. The CDR3 region has the DNA TGTGCCAGCAGTCCCCGACAGAGGAGTGTCGGGGAGCTGTTTTTT.

This clonotype was counted ten times or more. This chain connects TRBV12-3 or TRBV12-4 to TRBJ1-2; no clear D. This CDR3 comprises 14 residues. The germline V and J ends were trimmed by 5 bases and 0 bases, with 10 bases remaining between them. CDR3 sequence: CASSPKGANYGYTF. The CDR3 nucleotides read TGTGCCAGCAGTCCGAAAGGAGCTAACTATGGCTACACCTTC.

This clonotype was found once. The genes are TRBV3-1 and TRBJ2-7, with D perhaps matching TRBD2 (6 bases). In germline, CDR1 is LGHDT, CDR2 YNNKEL (reference sequence). Trimming left V 2 bases short and J 3 bases short, with 14 bases between. This CDR3 comprises 15 residues. CDR3 sequence (DNA): TGTGCCAGCAGCCAAAACCCAGGGCGGGGCTACGAGCAGTACTTC. Translating gives CASSQNPGRGYEQYF.

This clonotype was counted many times. The chain combines TRBV29-1 with TRBJ2-5, with D perhaps being TRBD1 or TRBD2 (6 bases each). The CDR3 contains 13 residues. V dropped 6 bases and J dropped 2 bases, with 13 bases sitting between them. The V gene's germline CDR1 is SQVTM and CDR2 ANQGSEA. The chain's CDR3 is CSVTTGRQETQYF. CDR3 DNA sequence: TGCAGCGTAACAACAGGGAGGCAAGAGACCCAGTACTTC.

This clonotype was seen repeatedly, ten times or more. V is TRBV2 and J is TRBJ2-7; TRBD2 matches 12 bases. V lost 6 bases to trimming and J lost 2 bases; unmatched junction nucleotides: 2. Germline V gives CDR1 SNHLY, CDR2 FYNNEI. The CDR3 extends over 14 amino acids. CDR3 region: CASSRTSGTYEQYF. The CDR3 DNA reads TGTGCCAGCAGCCGGACTAGCGGGACCTACGAGCAGTACTTC. Using reference TRBV2 and TRBJ2-7 for the parts outside the CDR3, the full variable domain is EPEVTQTPSHQVTQMGQEVILRCVPISNHLYFYWYRQILGQKVEFLVSFYNNEISEKSEIFDDQFSVERPDGSNFTLKIRSTKLEDSAMYFCASSRTSGTYEQYFGPGTRLTVT.

Comments on this clonotype: An end of the junction differs from the germline gene, which may be a read error. The chain's CDR3 is CASSPKGGAFYEQHF. The CDR3 DNA reads TGTGCCAGCAGCCCCAAGGGGGGAGCTTTCTACGAGCAGCACTTC. The chain uses TRBV11-2 and TRBJ2-7; D may match TRBD1 or TRBD2 (6 bases each). The CDR3 length is 15 residues. The germline V gene encodes CDR1 SGHAT and CDR2 FQNNGV.

This clonotype showed up just a few times. CDR3 protein: CASSVGTVSREEQYF. In DNA form, the CDR3 reads TGTGCCAGCAGCGTCGGGACAGTTTCTCGTGAAGAGCAGTACTTC. The chain employs TRBV9 and TRBJ2-7; 7 bases are shared with TRBD1. The J segment lost 7 bases and the V segment lost 2 bases, leaving 12 bases of the junction unmatched. CDR1 SGDLS and CDR2 YYNGEE come from the germline V gene. The CDR3 loop spans 15 amino acids.

This clonotype was recorded a few times. The chain recombines TRBV7-2 with TRBJ2-7; 7 positions match TRBD1. The CDR3 is 14 residues long. Per the germline V gene, CDR1 is SGHTA and CDR2 is FQGNSA. With 5 bases clipped from V and 5 bases from J, the junction kept 9 bases outside the gene matches. The CDR3 nucleotides read TGTGCCAGCAGCCCTGGGGACAGTCGGAACGAGCAGTACTTC. Translating gives CASSPGDSRNEQYF.

The V and J genes are TRBV27 and TRBJ2-2; 10 bases are a match to TRBD2. Germline loops: CDR1 MNHEY, CDR2 SMNVEV (reference sequence). Losses at the gene ends were 3 bases for V and 2 bases for J; bases not matched to a gene: 6. The CDR3 runs to 17 residues. This chain's CDR3 is CASSFLAGGLNTGELFF. In DNA, the CDR3 is TGTGCCAGCAGTTTTTTAGCGGGAGGCCTTAACACCGGGGAGCTGTTTTTT.

This sequence joins TRBV20-1 and TRBJ1-2, with 7 nucleotides matching TRBD1. Germline CDR1 DFQATT, CDR2 SNEGSKA (reference sequence). This CDR3 is 15 amino acids long. With 4 bases clipped from V and 0 bases from J, the junction kept 8 bases outside the gene matches. CDR3 bases: TGCAGTGCTATCCCTACAGGACAGGCTAACTATGGCTACACCTTC. Protein product: CSAIPTGQANYGYTF.

This chain joins TRBV6-2 or TRBV6-3 and TRBJ1-1; D gene uncertain. Germline CDR1 is MNHEY and CDR2 is SVGEGT. CDR3 length equals 13 residues. Trimming pared 10 bases from V and 5 bases from J, leaving 17 bases between. CDR3 bases: TGTGCCACTCGAGAGGGTTGGCGGACTGAAGCTTTCTTT. Its protein is CATREGWRTEAFF.

The J gene is TRBJ2-2, the V gene TRBV9; D gene uncertain. Deletions cut 2 bases from V and 6 bases from J, with 8 bases between. Germline V CDR1 and CDR2: SGDLS, YYNGEE. This CDR3 is built from 13 residues. CDR3: CASSVFVAGELFF. As DNA, the CDR3 is TGTGCCAGCAGCGTTTTTGTCGCCGGGGAGCTGTTTTTT.

This clonotype was picked up a small number of times. This chain uses TRBV7-9 with TRBJ1-6; 9 positions match TRBD1. With 3 bases clipped from V and 8 bases from J, the junction kept 8 bases outside the gene matches. Germline lookup yields CDR1 SEHNR and CDR2 FQNEAQ (reference sequence). This CDR3 comprises 16 residues. CDR3 sequence: CASSFSTGTGYSPLHF. The DNA of the CDR3 is TGTGCCAGCAGCTTCTCCACCGGGACAGGGTATTCACCCCTCCACTTT.

The rearrangement links TRBV30 to TRBJ2-2, with 7 positions matching TRBD2. The CDR3 consists of 14 residues. Germline V gene lookup returns CDR1 GTSNPN and CDR2 SVGIG (reference sequence). With V trimmed by 4 bases and J by 4 bases, 6 bases remained unmatched. The CDR3 is CAWKRDPATGELFF. Here the CDR3 DNA reads TGTGCCTGGAAGCGGGACCCTGCCACCGGGGAGCTGTTTTTT.

This clonotype was recorded at least ten times. The chain couples TRBV28 to TRBJ1-3; 9 bases are a match to TRBD1. Germline values: CDR1 MDHEN, CDR2 SYDVKM. With 1 base clipped from V and 0 bases from J, the junction kept 4 bases outside the gene matches. The CDR3 extends over 17 amino acids. This chain's CDR3 is CASSLYGTGSSGNTIYF. The CDR3 DNA reads TGTGCCAGCAGTTTATATGGGACAGGGAGCTCTGGAAACACCATATATTTT.

The CDR3 DNA sequence: TGCAGTGCTAGAGATGTAGAAAAACTGTTTTTT. It translates to CSARDVEKLFF. This chain links TRBV20-1 with TRBJ1-4; D uncertain. Germline V gene sequence: CDR1 DFQATT, CDR2 SNEGSKA (reference sequence). This CDR3 is 11 amino acids long. Deletions cut 0 bases from V and 8 bases from J, with 4 bases between.

This clonotype was counted a few times. This sequence joins TRBV6-2 or TRBV6-3 and TRBJ2-3; the match to TRBD2 covers 16 bases. V lost 1 base, J lost 3 bases, and 13 bases stayed unmatched. Germline V gene lookup returns CDR1 MNHEY and CDR2 SVGEGT. This CDR3 comprises 21 residues. DNA of the CDR3: TGTGCCAGCAGTTACTTACCGGGACTAGCGGGGGGGCTTGGTTGGACAGATACGCAGTATTTT. Translated, it gives CASSYLPGLAGGLGWTDTQYF.

The rearrangement uses TRBV7-6 and TRBJ2-7, with 14 bases identical to TRBD2. Trimming cost V 3 bases and J 4 bases; bases outside gene matches: 5. The CDR3 covers 16 residues. Germline CDR1 SGHVS, CDR2 FNYEAQ. CDR3 nucleotides: TGTGCCAGCAGCTTTGGGACTAGCGGGAGTAGTTACGAGCAGTACTTC. Translation gives CASSFGTSGSSYEQYF. Supplemented by reference TRBV7-6 and TRBJ2-7, the full variable domain reads GAGVSQSPRYKVTKRGQDVALRCDPISGHVSLYWYRQALGQGPEFLTYFNYEAQQDKSGLPNDRFSAERPEGSISTLTIQRTEQRDSAMYRCASSFGTSGSSYEQYFGPGTRLTVT.

The chain recombines TRBV20-1 with TRBJ2-6, with TRBD1 matching 7 bases. Germline CDR1 reads DFQATT; CDR2 reads SNEGSKA (reference sequence). The CDR3 is 14 amino acids. After removal of 4 bases from V and 1 base from J, the junction contained 1 base not matched to a gene. This CDR3 is CSATGQSGANVLTF. The CDR3 nucleotides read TGCAGTGCTACGGGACAGTCTGGGGCCAACGTCCTGACTTTC.

The chain recombines TRBV12-3 or TRBV12-4 with TRBJ2-3, with 9 bases lining up with TRBD2. V was clipped by 11 bases and J by 0 bases; unmatched bases: 15. This CDR3 has 17 amino acids. The CDR3: CASRGLAGPTSTDTQYF. The CDR3 DNA reads as TGTGCCTCTAGGGGTCTAGCGGGACCCACTAGCACAGATACGCAGTATTTT.

The chain recombines TRBV2 with TRBJ2-3; a weak D match, TRBD2 (5 bases). Germline-derived CDR1 and CDR2 are SNHLY and FYNNEI. The CDR3 runs to 14 residues. V dropped 3 bases and J dropped 6 bases, with 13 bases sitting between them. CDR3 protein: CASSDSPSGDTQYF. The CDR3 DNA follows: TGTGCCAGCAGTGATTCACCGTCGGGGGATACGCAGTATTTT.

This clonotype was seen a handful of times. J is TRBJ1-5 and V is TRBV6-1; D remains unclear. There are 13 residues in the CDR3. V was shortened by 5 bases and J by 5 bases, with 10 bases between the two germline ends. The V gene's germline CDR1 is MNHNS and CDR2 SASEGT. The CDR3 DNA reads TGTGCCAGCAGTAAGGGTTGGGATCAGCCCCAGCATTTT. Its protein is CASSKGWDQPQHF.

V usage is TRBV7-2 and J usage is TRBJ2-1; D gene uncertain. With 0 bases removed from V and 5 bases from J, the gap between germline ends came to 11 bases. This CDR3 is 15 amino acids long. Germline CDR1 and CDR2: SGHTA and FQGNSA. The chain's CDR3 is CASSLAPVRNNEQFF. Here the CDR3 DNA reads TGTGCCAGCAGCTTAGCTCCGGTTAGAAACAATGAGCAGTTCTTC.

This clonotype was recorded a few times. The chain uses TRBV30 and TRBJ2-5; 7 bases align to TRBD2. The V gene's germline CDR1 is GTSNPN and CDR2 SVGIG (reference sequence). This CDR3 is 11 amino acids long. The V segment lost 1 base and the J segment 11 bases; nucleotides outside the gene matches: 4. The CDR3: CAWSAGTNQYF. Here the CDR3 DNA reads TGTGCCTGGAGTGCCGGGACTAATCAGTACTTC.

This clonotype has only a few counts. This rearrangement joins TRBV3-1 to TRBJ2-5; TRBD2 agrees at 12 bases. Trimming took 4 bases from V and 7 from J; bases not matched to a gene: 7. The V gene's germline CDR1 is LGHDT and CDR2 YNNKEL (reference sequence). The CDR3 totals 15 residues. CDR3 amino acids: CASSLGLAGTGTQYF. CDR3 DNA: TGTGCCAGCAGCCTTGGACTAGCGGGGACGGGGACCCAGTACTTC.

The CDR3 protein is CASSALGPGDQETQYF. The CDR3 region has the DNA TGTGCCAGCAGCGCCCTCGGCCCGGGGGACCAAGAGACCCAGTACTTC. The V gene is TRBV21-1, the J gene TRBJ2-5; no DNA check was done on the table's D call, TRBD2. TRBV21-1 constitutes a pseudogene. This CDR3 has 16 residues.